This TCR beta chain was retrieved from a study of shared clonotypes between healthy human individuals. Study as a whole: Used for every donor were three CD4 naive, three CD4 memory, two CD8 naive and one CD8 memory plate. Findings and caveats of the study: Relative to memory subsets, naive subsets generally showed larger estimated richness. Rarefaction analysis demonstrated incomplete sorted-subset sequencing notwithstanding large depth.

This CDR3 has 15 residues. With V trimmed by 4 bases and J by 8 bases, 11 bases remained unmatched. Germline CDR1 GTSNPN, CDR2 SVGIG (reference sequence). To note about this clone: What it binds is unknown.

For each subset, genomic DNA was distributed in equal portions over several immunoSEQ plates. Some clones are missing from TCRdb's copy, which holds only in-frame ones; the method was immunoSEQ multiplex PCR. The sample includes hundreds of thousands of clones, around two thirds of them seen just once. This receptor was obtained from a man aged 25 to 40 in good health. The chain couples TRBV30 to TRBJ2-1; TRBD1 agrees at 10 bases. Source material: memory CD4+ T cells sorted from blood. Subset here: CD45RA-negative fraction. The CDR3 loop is CAWKTGQGWVDEQFF. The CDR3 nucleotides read TGTGCCTGGAAGACGGGACAGGGGTGGGTGGATGAGCAGTTCTTC.